A selection of T cell receptor beta chains follows, all from one sample in a study of T cell repertoires in cytomegalovirus infection. TCRdb re-derived calls from the reads in MiXCR, one entry per CDR3 protein. Of about 740,000 distinct CDR3 sequences listed, 35% to 45% are singletons. The sequenced sample was PBMCs. These receptors were taken from a human donor in good health (CMV status not recorded). Some clones in this sample may be carry-over from other donors' samples. Both conserved end residues are part of each CDR3. A D gene is named only where the DNA matches it firmly.

j_call d_call v_call cdr3_nt cdr3_aa
TRBJ1-1 - TRBV28 TGTGCCAGCCGAGCTTCTGAGGGCTGGGCTGAAGCTTTCTTT CASRASEGWAEAFF
TRBJ2-2 - TRBV6-8 TGTGCCAGCAGTTACTTGACCAACACCGTGGAGCTGTTTTTT CASSYLTNTVELFF
TRBJ2-2 - TRBV19 TGTGCCAGTAAGAGGCCAGCAAACACCGGGGAGCTGTTTTTT CASKRPANTGELFF
TRBJ1-3 - TRBV29-1 TGCAGCGTCCTAGGGACGGCTGGAAACACCATATATTTT CSVLGTAGNTIYF
TRBJ2-4 - TRBV28 TGTGCCAGCAGTTTTACGAATGAAGGGAAAAACATTCAGTACTTC CASSFTNEGKNIQYF
TRBJ1-4 - TRBV10-3 TGTGCCATCAGTGAGAGGGGGGATGAAAAACTGTTTTTT CAISERGDEKLFF
TRBJ1-2 - TRBV27 TGTGCCAGCAGTTTAGGCAGGGGTGGCTATGGCTACACCTTC CASSLGRGGYGYTF
TRBJ2-3 TRBD1 TRBV6-6 TGTGCCAGCAGGCAACAGGGGCTTCCTAGCACAGATACGCAGTATTTT CASRQQGLPSTDTQYF
TRBJ2-1 - TRBV5-1 TGCGCCAGCAGCCCCCCACGGGGGACCTTCAATGAGCAGTTCTTC CASSPPRGTFNEQFF
TRBJ1-5 - TRBV19 TGTGCCAGTAGCGAGCAGGGTAGCGGCAATCAGCCCCAGCATTTT CASSEQGSGNQPQHF
TRBJ1-1 - TRBV6-5 TGTTCCAGCAGTCTGGACAGGAACACTGAAGCTTTCTTT CSSSLDRNTEAFF